A single sample is the source of the 31 T cell receptor beta chains below, sequenced in a study of T cells after yellow fever vaccination. TCRdb itself ran the 5' RACE reads through MiXCR, one entry per CDR3 protein. The sample includes 300,000 to 450,000 distinct CDR3 sequences, approximately 5.7% of them seen just once. The sequenced sample was PBMCs, obtained 5 days after the yellow fever booster vaccination. The receptor source for this set is a man under 40 who received the YFV17D yellow fever vaccine.

This clonotype was seen only a few times. This rearrangement joins TRBV6-1 to TRBJ2-6; no definite D call. V lost 10 bases to trimming and J lost 0 bases, with 10 bases between them. In germline, CDR1 is MNHNS, CDR2 SASEGT. CDR3 length: 14 residues. The CDR3 sequence is CATPGPSGANVLTF. CDR3 DNA: TGTGCCACCCCCGGGCCCTCTGGGGCCAACGTCCTGACTTTC.

The chain uses TRBV29-1 and TRBJ2-1; D is perhaps TRBD2 (5 bases). Germline assignment: CDR1 SQVTM and CDR2 ANQGSEA. This CDR3 has 13 residues. V shed 7 bases and J shed 4 bases, with 14 bases lying between them. CDR3 coding DNA: TGCAGCGCCGCCGGAGGAGCGTACAATGAGCAGTTCTTC. The encoded protein is CSAAGGAYNEQFF.

In this sample, this clonotype turned up many times. This chain uses TRBV7-2 with TRBJ2-5; 7 positions match TRBD1. J was trimmed by 4 bases and V by 5 bases; bases with no gene match: 16. The CDR3 is 17 amino acids. Germline CDR1 and CDR2: SGHTA and FQGNSA. CDR3: CASSQYAGTVASETQYF. CDR3 nucleotide sequence: TGTGCCAGCAGCCAGTACGCCGGGACAGTAGCGTCAGAGACCCAGTACTTC.

A remark on this clonotype: A much bigger clone sits one base away, suggesting this may be a read error. This sequence joins TRBV10-2 and TRBJ1-2; 9 nucleotides line up with TRBD1. The CDR3 consists of 14 residues. Germline V gene lookup returns CDR1 WSHSY and CDR2 SAAADI. The CDR3 spells CASGESDRGGGYTF. In DNA form, the CDR3 reads TGCGCCAGCGGTGAGTCGGACAGGGGAGGTGGCTACACCTTC.

This clonotype was counted a few times. The chain links TRBV4-3 to TRBJ1-5; TRBD1 aligns across 7 bases. Germline CDR1 LGHNA, CDR2 YSLEER. With 3 bases clipped from V and 2 bases from J, the junction kept 7 bases outside the gene matches. The CDR3 has 16 amino acids. The CDR3 DNA reads as TGCGCCAGCAGCCAGGGCCTCGGGACAGGCAATCAGCCCCAGCATTTT. This gives the protein CASSQGLGTGNQPQHF.

This clonotype was seen a handful of times. J is TRBJ1-1 and V is TRBV13; no reliable D call. The length of the CDR3 is 12 residues. Germline V gene sequence: CDR1 PRHDT, CDR2 FYEKMQ (reference sequence). Trimming removed 4 bases at V and 1 base at J, with 4 bases between. This chain's CDR3 is CASSWSNTEAFF. Written as DNA, the CDR3 is TGTGCCAGCAGCTGGTCGAACACTGAAGCTTTCTTT.

This clonotype has at least ten counts. J is TRBJ2-1 and V is TRBV12-3 or TRBV12-4; TRBD2 agrees at 7 bases. CDR3 length equals 16 residues. V shed 1 base and J 8 bases; nucleotides not matched to a gene: 11. The CDR3 sequence: CASSLVRTRGYHEQFF. DNA for the CDR3: TGTGCCAGCAGTTTAGTCCGGACTAGAGGTTACCATGAGCAGTTCTTC.

There are many counts of this clonotype. This chain's CDR3 is CATSGRQFYNEQFF. DNA of the CDR3: TGTGCCACCAGCGGACGACAGTTTTACAATGAGCAGTTCTTC. This sequence joins TRBV15 and TRBJ2-1; D possibly corresponds to TRBD1 (5 bases). The CDR3 has 14 residues. The V end was cut by 5 bases, the J end by 4 bases, with 12 bases between. Germline V gives CDR1 LNHNV, CDR2 YYDKDF (reference sequence).

This clonotype was recorded many times. V is TRBV7-8 and J is TRBJ2-1, with 9 positions matching TRBD2. Unmatched junction bases numbered 9, after V lost 7 bases and J lost 5 bases. CDR3 length: 15 amino acids. The germline CDR1 and CDR2 sequences are SGHVS and FQNEAQ. The CDR3 protein is CASTPGSGRNNEQFF. As DNA, the CDR3 is TGTGCCAGCACCCCGGGGAGCGGGAGGAACAATGAGCAGTTCTTC.

This clonotype was seen a few times. The chain links TRBV19 to TRBJ2-6, with D possibly matching TRBD1 (5 bases). With 4 bases removed from V and 2 bases from J, the gap between germline ends came to 12 bases. Per germline, CDR1 LNHDA and CDR2 SQIVND (reference sequence). The CDR3 loop spans 16 amino acids. The CDR3 is CASSTAGPPGANVLTF. Written as DNA, the CDR3 is TGTGCCAGTAGTACCGCAGGGCCCCCTGGGGCCAACGTCCTGACTTTC.

This clonotype was seen at least ten times. The chain uses TRBV9 and TRBJ2-3, with 9 bases identical to TRBD1. Germline trimming cut 0 bases from V and 6 bases from J; bases unmatched to any gene: 5. This CDR3 region has 15 residues. The V gene's germline CDR1 is SGDLS and CDR2 YYNGEE. The DNA for the CDR3 is TGTGCCAGCAGCGTAGGTACAGGGGGCGCGGATACGCAGTATTTT. The encoded protein is CASSVGTGGADTQYF.

The rearrangement joins TRBV6-5 to TRBJ2-5, with 13 bases matching TRBD2. V shed 3 bases, J shed 0 bases, and the junction held 4 bases outside the gene matches. Per germline, CDR1 MNHEY and CDR2 SVGAGI. The CDR3 runs to 17 residues. The CDR3 DNA is TGTGCCAGCAGTTATTTGACTAGCGGGAGGTACCAAGAGACCCAGTACTTC. As protein: CASSYLTSGRYQETQYF.

This clonotype has only a few counts. The chain uses TRBV4-3 and TRBJ1-1; TRBD1 is a possible D gene (6 bases). Germline assignment: CDR1 LGHNA and CDR2 YSLEER. The germline V and J ends were trimmed by 7 bases and 10 bases, with 22 bases remaining between them. This CDR3 has 14 amino acids. The CDR3 here is CASKETRTAGGAFF. The CDR3 coding sequence is TGCGCCAGCAAAGAAACTCGGACAGCCGGAGGAGCTTTCTTT.

Only a few counts were recorded for this clonotype. This chain links TRBV20-1 with TRBJ2-1, with a weak D call TRBD1 (5 bases). The CDR3 loop spans 14 amino acids. Germline CDR1 reads DFQATT; CDR2 reads SNEGSKA (reference sequence). The ends were cut back, 6 bases at V and 6 bases at J, with 18 bases in the middle. In DNA, the CDR3 is TGCAGTGCAAAGAAAGGGGCGATTTCCAATGAGCAGTTCTTC. Its protein is CSAKKGAISNEQFF.

This clonotype was detected a few times. The chain is built from TRBV5-1 and TRBJ2-2, with TRBD2 matching over 7 bases. This CDR3 region has 17 residues. Per the germline V gene, CDR1 is SGHRS and CDR2 is YFSETQ. J gave up 3 bases and V 7 bases, and 15 bases lay outside the gene matches. CDR3 nucleotide sequence: TGCGCCAGCTCCTGGCCAGGCGGGAGTTTCGACACCGGGGAGCTGTTTTTT. Amino acids: CASSWPGGSFDTGELFF.

The chain recombines TRBV12-3 or TRBV12-4 with TRBJ2-7, with a weak D call TRBD1 (5 bases). V lost 4 bases and J 6 bases, leaving 13 bases between the germline ends. CDR3 length: 13 residues. The CDR3 reads CASSSSRVGEQYF. Written as DNA, the CDR3 is TGTGCCAGCAGTTCCAGCAGGGTGGGCGAGCAGTACTTC.

This clonotype was recorded a few times. This chain joins TRBV5-1 and TRBJ2-3; 7 nucleotides match TRBD2. After removal of 1 base from V and 2 bases from J, the junction contained 10 bases not matched to a gene. This CDR3 comprises 17 residues. Germline V lookup: CDR1 SGHRS, CDR2 YFSETQ. The CDR3 protein is CASSLPAGPQVTDTQYF. The CDR3, as DNA: TGCGCCAGCAGCTTGCCAGCGGGGCCTCAAGTCACAGATACGCAGTATTTT.

J is TRBJ2-3 and V is TRBV12-3 or TRBV12-4; D possibly corresponds to TRBD2 (6 bases). The CDR3 has 16 amino acids. V lost 5 bases and J 5 bases, leaving 20 bases between the germline ends. CDR3 in amino acids: CASSPPRATGVDTQYF. DNA for the CDR3: TGTGCCAGCAGTCCCCCGAGGGCTACGGGAGTAGATACGCAGTATTTT.

A remark on this clonotype: A junction end diverges from the germline sequence, so it may reflect a read error. V is TRBV20-1 and J is TRBJ2-3; 7 positions match TRBD2. Per the germline V gene, CDR1 is DFQATT and CDR2 is SNEGSKA (reference sequence). CDR3 length: 14 residues. The CDR3 DNA sequence: TGCAGTGCTATAGCGGGTGCTAGCACAGATACGCCGTATTTT. Translated: CSAIAGASTDTPYF.

Concerning this clonotype itself: Relative to the germline gene, one junction end is altered; a read error may explain this. The genes are TRBV20-1 and TRBJ2-1, with no clear D. Germline values: CDR1 DFQATT, CDR2 SNEGSKA (reference sequence). The CDR3 consists of 17 residues. The CDR3 bases are TGCTGTGCTAGACCGGTCTTGGAGCACATATCCTACAATGAGCAGTTCTTC. Protein: CCARPVLEHISYNEQFF.

This clonotype was seen a few times. The chain carries TRBV20-1 and TRBJ2-3; D gene ambiguous. Per germline, CDR1 DFQATT and CDR2 SNEGSKA (reference sequence). V gave up 6 bases and J gave up 4 bases, with 17 bases separating them. The CDR3 sequence is 14 residues long. In DNA, the CDR3 is TGCAGTGCCCAACCAGGAGCCGCGGCAGATACGCAGTATTTT. As protein: CSAQPGAAADTQYF.

This clonotype was detected a few times. The gene calls are TRBV5-1 and TRBJ1-1; 8 nucleotides agree with TRBD1. J lost 2 bases, V lost 4 bases, and 19 bases had no gene match. In germline, CDR1 is SGHRS, CDR2 YFSETQ. The CDR3 consists of 19 residues. This CDR3 reads CASSRRTGFNGSPNTEAFF. The CDR3 DNA sequence: TGCGCCAGCAGCCGCAGGACAGGGTTTAACGGGAGCCCAAACACTGAAGCTTTCTTT.

This clonotype was seen a few times. The chain has TRBV12-3 or TRBV12-4 and TRBJ2-2; TRBD2 agrees at 11 bases. After removal of 5 bases from V and 6 bases from J, the junction contained 8 bases not matched to a gene. The CDR3 has 16 residues. Here the CDR3 DNA reads TGTGCCAGCAGTCCTAGACTAGCGGGATCGTCCGGGGAGCTGTTTTTT. Residues: CASSPRLAGSSGELFF.

This clonotype appeared many times. The rearrangement joins TRBV7-9 to TRBJ2-7; unclear D gene. CDR3 length equals 12 residues. The germline V gene encodes CDR1 SEHNR and CDR2 FQNEAQ (reference sequence). Between the trimmed V and J ends, which lost 5 bases and 2 bases, there was a span of 7 bases. CDR3 protein: CASSPLPYEQYF. The CDR3, as DNA: TGTGCCAGCAGCCCACTCCCCTACGAGCAGTACTTC. The full variable domain, in which reference TRBV7-9 and TRBJ2-7 provide the parts outside the CDR3, is DTGVSQNPRHKITKRGQNVTFRCDPISEHNRLYWYRQTLGQGPEFLTYFQNEAQLEKSRLLSDRFSAERPKGSFSTLEIQRTEQGDSAMYLCASSPLPYEQYFGPGTRLTVT.

On this clonotype: A read error is possible here, since a much larger clone lies one base away. V gene TRBV7-2 combines with J gene TRBJ1-5, with D tentatively TRBD1 (6 bases). The germline V gene encodes CDR1 SGHTA and CDR2 FQGNSA. This CDR3 is 14 amino acids long. The V and J ends lost 1 base and 7 bases respectively, with 11 bases between them. The CDR3 sequence is CASSLEGVRQPQHF. In nucleotides, the CDR3 is TGTGCCAGCAGCTTAGAGGGGGTTCGCCAGCCCCAGCATTTT. Complete variable domain (other parts from reference TRBV7-2 and TRBJ1-5): GAGVSQSPSNKVTEKGKDVELRCDPISGHTALYWYRQSLGQGLEFLIYFQGNSAPDKSGLPSDRFSAERTGGSVSTLTIQRTQQEDSAVYLCASSLEGVRQPQHFGDGTRLSIL.

In its sample, this clonotype was seen many times. The chain couples TRBV7-9 to TRBJ2-1; D possibly corresponds to TRBD1 (5 bases). Between the trimmed V and J ends, which lost 11 bases and 7 bases, there was a span of 9 bases. CDR3 length equals 10 residues. The germline V gene has CDR1 SEHNR and CDR2 FQNEAQ (reference sequence). CDR3 loop: CAGADNEQFF. DNA of the CDR3: TGTGCCGGGGCCGATAATGAGCAGTTCTTC. Drawing the rest from reference TRBV7-9 and TRBJ2-1, the complete variable domain is DTGVSQNPRHKITKRGQNVTFRCDPISEHNRLYWYRQTLGQGPEFLTYFQNEAQLEKSRLLSDRFSAERPKGSFSTLEIQRTEQGDSAMYLCAGADNEQFFGPGTRLTVL.

The V call is TRBV15, the J call TRBJ2-1; D assignment may be TRBD1 or TRBD2 (5 bases each). There are 18 residues in the CDR3. The germline V gene encodes CDR1 LNHNV and CDR2 YYDKDF (reference sequence). V lost 0 bases and J 3 bases, leaving 18 bases between the germline ends. The CDR3 bases are TGTGCCACCAGCAGAGATGTGGGGGTGGGGCACGTCTACAATGAGCAGTTCTTC. Translated, it gives CATSRDVGVGHVYNEQFF.

The chain links TRBV20-1 to TRBJ2-1, with 11 bases fitting TRBD2. Unmatched junction bases numbered 5, after V lost 3 bases and J lost 1 base. Germline V gives CDR1 DFQATT, CDR2 SNEGSKA (reference sequence). The CDR3 is 16 residues long. The CDR3: CSASNSGRVSYNEQFF. Written as DNA, the CDR3 is TGCAGTGCTAGTAATAGCGGGAGGGTATCCTACAATGAGCAGTTCTTC.

This chain uses TRBV27 with TRBJ2-7; a possible D gene is TRBD2 (7 bases). The V and J ends lost 2 bases and 5 bases respectively, with 16 bases between them. The CDR3 contains 15 residues. Germline CDR1 reads MNHEY; CDR2 reads SMNVEV (reference sequence). For the CDR3, the DNA is TGTGCCAGCAGTTTAGGGGGGGCCCTCCTCAACGAGCAGTACTTC. Translating it yields CASSLGGALLNEQYF.

This clonotype was counted a few times. The rearrangement joins TRBV3-1 to TRBJ1-6; D not certain. The CDR3 extends over 13 amino acids. Germline-derived CDR1 and CDR2 are LGHDT and YNNKEL (reference sequence). V was pared by 1 base and J by 13 bases, with 11 bases between. The CDR3 coding sequence is TGTGCCAGCAGCCAAGCTAGCTATCTTCCCCTCCACTTT. Translating it yields CASSQASYLPLHF. The full variable domain, its missing parts supplied by reference TRBV3-1 and TRBJ1-6, is DTAVSQTPKYLVTQMGNDKSIKCEQNLGHDTMYWYKQDSKKFLKIMFSYNNKELIINETVPNRFSPKSPDKAHLNLHINSLELGDSAVYFCASSQASYLPLHFGNGTRLTVT.

This clonotype was counted many times. The chain couples TRBV5-1 to TRBJ1-1; D might be TRBD1 (5 bases). Germline V gives CDR1 SGHRS, CDR2 YFSETQ. Trimming stripped 4 bases from V and 1 base from J, with 11 bases between. The CDR3 extends over 14 amino acids. The CDR3 reads CASSPHTGNTEAFF. Written as DNA, the CDR3 is TGCGCCAGCAGCCCGCATACAGGGAACACTGAAGCTTTCTTT.